Listed below are T cell receptor beta chains from one sample, sequenced in a study of shared clonotypes between healthy human individuals. Using immunoSEQ multiplex PCR, the repertoire was profiled, and TCRdb retains in-frame clones only, with some absent. The table lists roughly 1,000,000 clones, roughly 74% of them singletons. Sequencing input: memory CD4+ T cells from PBMCs. All receptors derive from a man aged 18 to 30 in good health. Some clones in this sample may be carry-over from other donors' samples. CDR3s include the opening cysteine and the closing phenylalanine or tryptophan. Fields, in order: V gene, J gene, D gene, clone size, CDR3 length, CDR3 DNA, CDR3 protein. A D gene is named only where the DNA matches it firmly. Only some rows state a clone size, as once, few, many or a class for expanded clones.

V: TRBV29-1; J: TRBJ1-6; D: TRBD1; size: -; length: 13; DNA: TGCAGTGCCGGACAGGGCCCTAATTCACCCCTCCACTTT; CDR3: CSAGQGPNSPLHF
V: TRBV19; J: TRBJ1-3; D: -; size: -; length: 14; DNA: TGTGCCAGTAGTAGGCAGATCTCTGGAAACACCATATATTTT; CDR3: CASSRQISGNTIYF
V: TRBV28; J: TRBJ2-2; D: -; size: -; length: 14; DNA: TGTGCCAGCAGTTTTAAGGGCTACACCGGGGAGCTGTTTTTT; CDR3: CASSFKGYTGELFF
V: TRBV7-2; J: TRBJ1-1; D: -; size: -; length: 14; DNA: TGTGCCAGCAGCCCACGGGCGGGGAACACTGAAGCTTTCTTT; CDR3: CASSPRAGNTEAFF
V: TRBV10-1; J: TRBJ2-5; D: -; size: once; length: 12; DNA: TGCGCCAGCGTGGTAGGGAGGGAGACCCAGTACTTC; CDR3: CASVVGRETQYF
V: TRBV5-1; J: TRBJ2-3; D: -; size: -; length: 16; DNA: TGCGCCAGCAGCTTCCGATCAGAGCAATATGGGGATACGCAGTATTTT; CDR3: CASSFRSEQYGDTQYF
V: TRBV5-1; J: TRBJ1-1; D: -; size: few; length: 15; DNA: TGCGCCAGCAGCTTGGGGGACACCTTGAACACTGAAGCTTTCTTT; CDR3: CASSLGDTLNTEAFF
V: TRBV4-2; J: TRBJ2-3; D: TRBD2; size: few; length: 16; DNA: TGTGCCAGCAGCCTTCGGACTAGCGGCAGCACAGATACGCAGTATTTT; CDR3: CASSLRTSGSTDTQYF
V: TRBV30; J: TRBJ1-4; D: -; size: -; length: 13; DNA: TGTGCCTGGAACGGGCAGGACGGCGAAAAACTGTTTTTT; CDR3: CAWNGQDGEKLFF
V: TRBV5-8; J: TRBJ2-1; D: -; size: -; length: 15; DNA: TGTGCCAGCAGCTTGTCCCGCGCCCGCCTCAATGAGCAGTTCTTC; CDR3: CASSLSRARLNEQFF